What follows is one T cell receptor beta chain and its context. This sample stems from a study of stem cell transplantation in POMP-related autoinflammatory disease. Repertoires were generated with immunoSEQ multiplex PCR, while TCRdb's copy carries only in-frame clones and drops some. The table has some 29,000 clones, 88% seen once. Germline CDR1 reads SGHTA; CDR2 reads FQGNSA. V dropped 3 bases and J dropped 0 bases, with 9 bases sitting between them. The CDR3 has 15 amino acids. PRAID combined immunodeficiency and autoinflammation. Sequencing was performed on CD4+ T cells from PBMCs, taken before stem cell transplantation. The chain links TRBV7-2 to TRBJ2-1; maybe TRBD1 (5 bases). The TCR originated in a human donor with POMP-related autoinflammation and immune dysregulation (PRAID). CDR3 sequence: CASSFRQGSYNEQFF. The CDR3 bases are TGTGCCAGCAGCTTCCGTCAGGGCTCCTACAATGAGCAGTTCTTC. The full variable domain, in which reference TRBV7-2 and TRBJ2-1 provide the parts outside the CDR3, is GAGVSQSPSNKVTEKGKDVELRCDPISGHTALYWYRQSLGQGLEFLIYFQGNSAPDKSGLPSDRFSAERTGGSVSTLTIQRTQQEDSAVYLCASSFRQGSYNEQFFGPGTRLTVL.